The 27 T cell receptor beta chains presented below share a single source sample, sequenced in a study of cytomegalovirus exposure and HLA in healthy donors. Use of 60 Vbeta and 13 Jbeta primers characterized the PCR. The repertoire was sequenced with immunoSEQ multiplex PCR; TCRdb's copy has only in-frame clones and lacks some. The table records 150,000 to 200,000 clones, 70% to 85% of them present only once. Source material: PBMCs. The source is a man aged 50-60 years in good health and CMV-seropositive.

V is TRBV4-1 and J is TRBJ1-2; perhaps TRBD1 as D (6 bases). Germline V gene sequence: CDR1 MGHRA, CDR2 YSYEKL. Trimming took off 0 bases at V and 4 bases at J, with 18 bases between the two ends. This CDR3 comprises 17 residues. CDR3 sequence reads: CASSQDLFAGVIYGYTF. CDR3 in DNA: TGCGCCAGCAGCCAAGATCTTTTCGCAGGGGTCATCTATGGCTACACCTTC.

V is TRBV6-1 and J is TRBJ2-7; 9 bases are shared with TRBD2. V lost 7 bases, J lost 5 bases, and 9 bases stayed unmatched. Germline values: CDR1 MNHNS, CDR2 SASEGT. CDR3 length equals 14 residues. The CDR3 loop reads CASNGGGAGNEQYF. CDR3 nucleotide sequence: TGTGCCAGCAACGGCGGGGGGGCTGGGAACGAGCAGTACTTC.

V is TRBV4-3 and J is TRBJ2-7; 9 bases agree with TRBD1. Germline values: CDR1 LGHNA, CDR2 YSLEER. The trim removed 0 bases at V and 5 bases at J, leaving 8 bases unmatched. The CDR3 spans 16 residues. CDR3 sequence: CASSQDPDRGRDEQYF. The CDR3 region has the DNA TGCGCCAGCAGCCAAGACCCGGACAGGGGACGGGACGAGCAGTACTTC.

V and J are TRBV5-1 and TRBJ2-7; 7 nucleotides agree with TRBD2. Germline V gene sequence: CDR1 SGHRS, CDR2 YFSETQ. The ends lost 3 bases at V and 1 base at J; junction bases unmatched: 1. The CDR3 is 13 residues long. Here the CDR3 reads CASSWGGSYEQYF. For the CDR3, the DNA is TGCGCCAGCAGCTGGGGGGGGTCCTACGAGCAGTACTTC.

The chain recombines TRBV28 with TRBJ2-2; D call uncertain. The length of the CDR3 is 15 residues. CDR1 and CDR2 from the germline V gene are MDHEN and SYDVKM. The germline V and J ends were trimmed by 3 bases and 1 base, with 9 bases remaining between them. The CDR3: CASSLTGLNTGELFF. Here the CDR3 DNA reads TGTGCCAGCAGTTTGACCGGGTTGAACACCGGGGAGCTGTTTTTT.

CDR3 sequence (DNA): TGTGCCAGCAGCCCCGAGTCCTCTAGACAGGGGGGTACTCAGCCCCAGCATTTT. Residues: CASSPESSRQGGTQPQHF. The V and J genes are TRBV7-8 and TRBJ1-5; 9 bases align to TRBD1. Germline V CDR1 and CDR2: SGHVS, FQNEAQ. J lost 6 bases, V lost 5 bases, and 17 bases had no gene match. This CDR3 comprises 18 residues.

This sequence joins TRBV19 and TRBJ2-5, with 7 bases identical to TRBD2. This CDR3 comprises 14 residues. With 5 bases clipped from V and 2 bases from J, the junction kept 5 bases outside the gene matches. Germline V lookup: CDR1 LNHDA, CDR2 SQIVND (reference sequence). CDR3 amino acids: CASSWGGVQETQYF. DNA of the CDR3: TGTGCCAGTAGTTGGGGGGGAGTACAAGAGACCCAGTACTTC. Complete variable domain (other parts from reference TRBV19 and TRBJ2-5): DGGITQSPKYLFRKEGQNVTLSCEQNLNHDAMYWYRQDPGQGLRLIYYSQIVNDFQKGDIAEGYSVSREKKESFPLTVTSAQKNPTAFYLCASSWGGVQETQYFGPGTRLLVL.

The genes are TRBV27 and TRBJ2-1, with no clear D. Germline V gene lookup returns CDR1 MNHEY and CDR2 SMNVEV (reference sequence). V lost 9 bases to trimming and J lost 3 bases, with 6 bases between them. The CDR3 length is 11 residues. CDR3 sequence reads: CASANYNEQFF. CDR3 sequence (DNA): TGTGCCAGTGCGAACTACAATGAGCAGTTCTTC.

The chain employs TRBV18 and TRBJ1-5; D unclear. The CDR3 is made up of 14 amino acids. Germline-derived CDR1 and CDR2 are KGHSH and LQKENI. Trimming shortened V by 6 bases and J by 4 bases, and 13 bases separated the two germline ends. As DNA, the CDR3 is TGTGCCAGCTCCCCGGGTTTCCTTAATCAGCCCCAGCATTTT. Its translation is CASSPGFLNQPQHF.

This chain joins TRBV29-1 and TRBJ1-2; 7 nucleotides agree with TRBD1. Germline V lookup: CDR1 SQVTM, CDR2 ANQGSEA. Trimming cost V 4 bases and J 5 bases; bases outside gene matches: 1. The CDR3 contains 11 residues. The CDR3 here is CSVGDSYGYTF. The CDR3 nucleotides read TGCAGCGTTGGGGACAGTTATGGCTACACCTTC.

This clone showed up just a few times. The gene calls are TRBV2 and TRBJ2-1; 8 positions match TRBD2. The junction had 9 bases not matched to a gene; V was cut back by 2 bases and J by 3 bases. CDR3 length equals 17 residues. Per germline, CDR1 SNHLY and CDR2 FYNNEI. Here the CDR3 DNA reads TGTGCCAGCAGTGAAACCCTCAGCGGGGGCATCTACAATGAGCAGTTCTTC. Its protein is CASSETLSGGIYNEQFF.

This clone appeared a single time. V usage is TRBV4-2 and J usage is TRBJ2-5; D possibly corresponds to TRBD1 (6 bases). CDR1 LGHNA and CDR2 YNFKEQ come from the germline V gene. V shed 5 bases and J shed 4 bases, with 20 bases lying between them. There are 16 residues in the CDR3. The CDR3 loop reads CASSESTGRGTETQYF. In DNA, the CDR3 is TGTGCCAGCAGCGAAAGTACGGGCAGGGGCACAGAGACCCAGTACTTC.

DNA for the CDR3: TGTGCCGACCTTCCAGGGGATTCCTACGAGCAGTACTTC. Translated: CADLPGDSYEQYF. The chain links TRBV6-1 to TRBJ2-7, with TRBD1 as a possible D gene (6 bases). The CDR3 has 13 residues. V lost 11 bases and J 1 base, leaving 15 bases between the germline ends. The V gene's germline CDR1 is MNHNS and CDR2 SASEGT.

The genes are TRBV4-3 and TRBJ1-4; possible D gene TRBD1, 5 bases. Trimming removed 0 bases from V and 5 bases from J, with 10 bases in between. Germline-derived CDR1 and CDR2 are LGHNA and YSLEER. CDR3 size: 15 residues. The CDR3 protein is CASSQERGGNEKLFF. As DNA, the CDR3 is TGCGCCAGCAGCCAAGAAAGGGGAGGGAATGAAAAACTGTTTTTT.

This clone was observed once. This chain links TRBV5-1 with TRBJ2-3; TRBD2 matches 10 bases. The CDR3 has 15 residues. CDR1 and CDR2 (germline): SGHRS, YFSETQ. With 4 bases clipped from V and 2 bases from J, the junction kept 4 bases outside the gene matches. This CDR3 reads CASSGTSVNTDTQYF. In nucleotides, the CDR3 is TGCGCCAGCAGCGGGACTAGCGTCAACACAGATACGCAGTATTTT.

Notes on this clone: This same CDR3 is encoded by further DNA sequences in the sample. The V gene is TRBV10-3, the J gene TRBJ2-7, with 10 bases aligning to TRBD1. Germline CDR1 and CDR2: ENHRY and SYGVKD. Germline trimming cut 3 bases from V and 1 base from J; bases unmatched to any gene: 6. The CDR3 totals 16 residues. CDR3 sequence (DNA): TGTGCCATCAGTGATTTAGGACAGGGGGTTTCCTACGAGCAGTACTTC. Protein sequence: CAISDLGQGVSYEQYF.

The J gene is TRBJ2-7, the V gene TRBV9; 9 nucleotides align to TRBD1. This CDR3 has 13 residues. Germline loops: CDR1 SGDLS, CDR2 YYNGEE. Trimming took 6 bases from V and 7 from J; bases not matched to a gene: 8. The CDR3 sequence: CASTWGQGGEQYF. As DNA, the CDR3 is TGTGCCAGCACCTGGGGACAGGGCGGTGAGCAGTACTTC. Complete variable domain (other parts from reference TRBV9 and TRBJ2-7): DSGVTQTPKHLITATGQRVTLRCSPRSGDLSVYWYQQSLDQGLQFLIQYYNGEERAKGNILERFSAQQFPDLHSELNLSSLELGDSALYFCASTWGQGGEQYFGPGTRLTVT.

The V gene is TRBV30, the J gene TRBJ2-1; 7 nucleotides line up with TRBD1. The V segment lost 2 bases and the J segment 2 bases; nucleotides outside the gene matches: 6. Per the germline V gene, CDR1 is GTSNPN and CDR2 is SVGIG (reference sequence). This CDR3 region has 15 residues. CDR3 nucleotide sequence: TGTGCCTGGAGTCAAGGAACAGGGGCCTACAATGAGCAGTTCTTC. It codes for CAWSQGTGAYNEQFF.

V and J are TRBV18 and TRBJ1-3; TRBD1 aligns across 7 bases. Germline values: CDR1 KGHSH, CDR2 LQKENI. This CDR3 spans 14 amino acids. V was clipped by 5 bases and J by 0 bases; unmatched bases: 1. The CDR3 region has the DNA TGTGCCAGCTCAAGGGGGCGCTCTGGAAACACCATATATTTT. This encodes CASSRGRSGNTIYF.

Of note for this clone: Other nucleotide sequences in the sample specify the same CDR3. The genes are TRBV7-6 and TRBJ1-2; TRBD1 matches 7 bases. CDR3 length: 15 amino acids. J lost 8 bases, V lost 3 bases, and 12 bases had no gene match. Germline loops: CDR1 SGHVS, CDR2 FNYEAQ. The CDR3 nucleotides read TGTGCCAGCAGCTTTTCCGGACAGGACTTATACGGCTACACCTTC. Translating it yields CASSFSGQDLYGYTF. The whole variable domain, remainder taken from reference TRBV7-6 and TRBJ1-2, is GAGVSQSPRYKVTKRGQDVALRCDPISGHVSLYWYRQALGQGPEFLTYFNYEAQQDKSGLPNDRFSAERPEGSISTLTIQRTEQRDSAMYRCASSFSGQDLYGYTFGSGTRLTVV.

This clone came up once. The rearrangement joins TRBV9 to TRBJ2-4, with 13 bases that match TRBD2. The CDR3 consists of 15 residues. Losses at the gene ends were 4 bases for V and 13 bases for J; bases not matched to a gene: 11. Germline loops: CDR1 SGDLS, CDR2 YYNGEE. The CDR3 here is CASSRSGTSGANQYF. CDR3 DNA: TGTGCCAGCAGCCGCTCCGGGACTAGCGGGGCCAACCAGTACTTC.

The rearrangement joins TRBV10-3 to TRBJ2-1, with 9 bases aligning to TRBD1. The CDR3 has 17 amino acids. Germline V lookup: CDR1 ENHRY, CDR2 SYGVKD. Germline trimming cut 4 bases from V and 4 bases from J; bases unmatched to any gene: 11. The CDR3 sequence: CAISGGGGTGSYNEQFF. The CDR3 DNA is TGTGCCATCAGTGGGGGAGGGGGGACAGGGAGTTACAATGAGCAGTTCTTC.

The V gene is TRBV27, the J gene TRBJ2-1; 9 bases are shared with TRBD1. Germline CDR1 is MNHEY and CDR2 is SMNVEV (reference sequence). With 5 bases clipped from V and 10 bases from J, the junction kept 12 bases outside the gene matches. This CDR3 is 15 amino acids long. CDR3 loop: CASSTPGQGTGEQFF. The CDR3 region has the DNA TGTGCCAGCAGTACCCCGGGACAGGGAACCGGCGAGCAGTTCTTC.

J is TRBJ1-4 and V is TRBV4-1; a weak D match, TRBD1 (5 bases). The CDR3 extends over 15 amino acids. From germline, CDR1 is MGHRA and CDR2 YSYEKL. V lost 6 bases, J lost 5 bases, and 16 bases lay in between. As DNA, the CDR3 is TGCGCCAGCAGTCAACTGCCGGGACTCAATGAAAAACTGTTTTTT. Its protein product is CASSQLPGLNEKLFF.

The rearrangement joins TRBV7-9 to TRBJ1-1; a weak D match, TRBD1 (5 bases). CDR1 and CDR2 (germline): SEHNR, FQNEAQ (reference sequence). This CDR3 is built from 15 residues. V lost 2 bases and J 6 bases, leaving 16 bases between the germline ends. The CDR3 coding sequence is TGTGCCAGCAGCTTATCGGAGGGTGGGGCTCCTGAAGCTTTCTTT. The encoded protein is CASSLSEGGAPEAFF. The full variable domain, with the rest looked up from reference TRBV7-9 and TRBJ1-1, is DTGVSQNPRHKITKRGQNVTFRCDPISEHNRLYWYRQTLGQGPEFLTYFQNEAQLEKSRLLSDRFSAERPKGSFSTLEIQRTEQGDSAMYLCASSLSEGGAPEAFFGQGTRLTVV.

The chain recombines TRBV11-2 with TRBJ2-7, with D unclear. V was shortened by 1 base and J by 3 bases, with 7 bases between the two germline ends. Germline CDR1 SGHAT, CDR2 FQNNGV. The CDR3 covers 13 residues. The CDR3 loop reads CASSLAHNYEQYF. CDR3 sequence (DNA): TGTGCCAGCAGCTTAGCACATAACTACGAGCAGTACTTC.

The chain is built from TRBV28 and TRBJ1-1; 11 positions agree with TRBD1. Unmatched junction bases numbered 9, after V lost 4 bases and J lost 5 bases. From germline, CDR1 is MDHEN and CDR2 SYDVKM. The CDR3 is 16 residues long. The chain's CDR3 is CASSSTGQGARTEAFF. As DNA, the CDR3 is TGTGCCAGCAGTTCCACAGGACAGGGGGCAAGAACTGAAGCTTTCTTT.